This TCR beta chain was identified during a study of monozygotic twins with inflammatory bowel disease (dated by TCRdb to about 2019). For context, the study as a whole: A total of roughly 28 monozygotic twin pairs were included in the full study, comprising nine German pairs (four IBD-concordant, five IBD-discordant) and 19 IBD-discordant Danish pairs. Within discordant pairs, disease-associated traits were sought mainly by comparing IBD patients with their genetically identical healthy co-twins. Each individual had, on average, about 151 000 unique TCRalpha sequences and 181 000 unique TCRbeta sequences available for analysis.

Worth noting for this clonotype: The specificity of this receptor is unknown.

Here is what the overall study found, with its caveats: The results gave no support for a single strong signal or clonotype linked to IBD. Repertoire similarity did not differ between concordant and discordant twins, possibly due to limited statistical power. Because patients were on differing immunosuppressive treatments, the repertoires may have picked up extra background noise and inter-individual variability. Compared with healthy twins, IBD patients had fewer clonotypes in common with other individuals, a difference most pronounced in patients showing signs of disease activity. The analysis was unable to tell apart different T cell subtypes. A decrease in TCRbeta repertoire diversity, as measured by inverse Simpson index, was observed in IBD patients compared with their healthy co-twins.

From the cysteine through the phenylalanine, the CDR3 covers 14 amino acids. Nucleotide data are not available. CDR1 and CDR2 are read off the germline V gene as SGHTA and FQGNSA. From each donor, a 2.5 ml peripheral blood sample was drawn into PAXgene tubes and stored at -80 degrees C. Total RNA was isolated from whole blood with the PAXgene blood miRNA kit on an automated QIAcube, without T cell sorting. Deep TCRalpha and TCRbeta repertoire profiling with unique molecular barcoding was performed on peripheral blood of monozygotic twin pairs concordant or discordant for inflammatory bowel disease. Smoking habits were recorded for all twin pairs, and individuals were classified as current, former or never smokers. The protocol used for the library was 5' RACE. For each TCR library, 3,000 to 4,000 ng of total RNA was used. For each sample, cDNA was synthesized in eight separate reactions using SMARTScribe reverse transcriptase. During cDNA synthesis, unique molecular identifiers containing a 6-nucleotide sample barcode were introduced by template switching. TCRalpha and TCRbeta cDNA was amplified in two nested PCRs of around 15 and 9 cycles, and bead purification was carried out after each PCR. Before amplification, cDNA was treated with uracil DNA-glycosylase and purified using the QIAquick PCR purification kit. In the second PCR, Illumina TruSeq-compatible adapters and sample-specific barcodes were added. Library quality and concentration were checked on TapeStation and Qubit, and libraries were pooled at around 5.3 ng each. Sequencing of the pooled libraries was done on an Illumina HiSeq2500 single-index Rapid Run using custom sequencing primers and 2 x 100 bp reads. In the original analysis: MiGEC version 1.2.6 was used for UMI-based consensus assembly, which corrected PCR and sequencing errors. MiXCR version 2.1.1 was used for V(D)J alignment, clonotype assembly and CDR3 extraction. To normalise gene usage, clonotype sharing and MAIT/NKT TCR abundance, the analysis used the top 1000, 10 000 and 20 000 clonotypes per sample. After downsampling to 27 000 UMIs, diversity was calculated as the inverse Simpson index using the vegan R package. Paired Mann-Whitney U tests on discordant twin pairs were used, with Benjamini-Hochberg multiple-testing correction. With the reads reprocessed by TCRdb, a single entry stands for each CDR3 protein sequence and no DNA is reported. TCRdb assigned the V and J calls; the authors' analysis was not used. The sample's own table lists some 200,000 distinct CDR3 sequences. The ten largest clonotypes hold roughly 7.1% of the sample.

Material for sequencing was blood. This receptor chain uses TRBV7-2 and TRBJ2-4; TCRdb gives TRBD1 as the D gene, but with no DNA this cannot be confirmed. This clonotype was obtained from a human donor with ulcerative colitis or Crohn's disease, or a healthy co-twin of an affected twin (not recorded which). CDR3 sequence: CASSSSGAQNIQYF.